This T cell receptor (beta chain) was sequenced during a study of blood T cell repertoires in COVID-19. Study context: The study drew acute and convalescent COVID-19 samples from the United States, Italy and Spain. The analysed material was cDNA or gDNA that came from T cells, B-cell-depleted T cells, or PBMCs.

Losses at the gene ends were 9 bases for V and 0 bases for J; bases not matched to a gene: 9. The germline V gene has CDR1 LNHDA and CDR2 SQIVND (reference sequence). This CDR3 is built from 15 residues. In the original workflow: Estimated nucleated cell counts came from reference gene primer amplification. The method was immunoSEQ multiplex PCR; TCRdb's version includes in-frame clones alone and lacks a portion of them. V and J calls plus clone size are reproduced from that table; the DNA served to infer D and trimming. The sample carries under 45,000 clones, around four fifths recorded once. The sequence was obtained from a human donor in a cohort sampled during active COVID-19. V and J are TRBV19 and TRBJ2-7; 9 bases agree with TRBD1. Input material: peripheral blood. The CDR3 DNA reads TGTGCCAGCGGGCCTCGGACAGGGGCCTCCTACGAGCAGTACTTC. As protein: CASGPRTGASYEQYF.